The entry below describes one TCR beta chain. The CDR3 runs to 14 residues. Germline V gene lookup returns CDR1 SGDLS and CDR2 YYNGEE. V was trimmed by 3 bases and J by 4 bases, leaving 13 bases between them. These data are taken from a study of CD8 T cells in Susac syndrome. RNA totalling roughly 0.45 to 1 ug underwent reverse transcription with random hexamers. From the immunoSEQ multiplex PCR reads, TCRdb called clonotypes with MiXCR, one entry per CDR3 protein. Of about 120,000 distinct CDR3 sequences listed, 90% to 95% are singletons. Material for sequencing was CD8+ T cells from PBMCs. This chain connects TRBV9 to TRBJ1-1, with a possible D match to TRBD1 (6 bases). This sequence originates from a human donor with Susac syndrome. The CDR3 loop is CASSARQVGTEAFF. CDR3 bases: TGTGCCAGCAGCGCAAGACAGGTAGGCACTGAAGCTTTCTTT.